What follows describes a single T cell receptor beta chain. Its antigen remains unknown. This specimen belongs to a study of CD8 T cells in Susac syndrome. Overall study context: Patients with Susac syndrome were therapy-naive, treated with corticosteroids, or treated with intravenous immunoglobulin alone when blood was collected.

Study outcomes and limitations: The study acknowledged a relatively small number of individuals in its TCR sequencing and HLA analysis.

TEMRA cells underwent FACS enrichment and CD8+ and CD4+ T cells underwent negative isolation. Germline trimming cut 7 bases from V and 6 bases from J; bases unmatched to any gene: 7. The CDR3 has 14 residues. Germline CDR1 MDHEN, CDR2 SYDVKM. The RNA, about 0.5 to 1 ug, was put through reverse transcription using random hexamers. Via MiXCR, TCRdb re-called the immunoSEQ multiplex PCR reads, giving one row per CDR3 protein. This sample has around 81,000 distinct CDR3 sequences, with approximately 93% found just once. The TCR was taken from a human donor with Susac syndrome. The rearrangement uses TRBV28 and TRBJ2-2, with TRBD2 identical over 8 bases. Sequencing was performed on CD8+ T cells from PBMCs. CDR3 amino acids: CASKASGSPGELFF. The CDR3, as DNA: TGTGCCAGCAAGGCTAGCGGGTCCCCCGGGGAGCTGTTTTTT.